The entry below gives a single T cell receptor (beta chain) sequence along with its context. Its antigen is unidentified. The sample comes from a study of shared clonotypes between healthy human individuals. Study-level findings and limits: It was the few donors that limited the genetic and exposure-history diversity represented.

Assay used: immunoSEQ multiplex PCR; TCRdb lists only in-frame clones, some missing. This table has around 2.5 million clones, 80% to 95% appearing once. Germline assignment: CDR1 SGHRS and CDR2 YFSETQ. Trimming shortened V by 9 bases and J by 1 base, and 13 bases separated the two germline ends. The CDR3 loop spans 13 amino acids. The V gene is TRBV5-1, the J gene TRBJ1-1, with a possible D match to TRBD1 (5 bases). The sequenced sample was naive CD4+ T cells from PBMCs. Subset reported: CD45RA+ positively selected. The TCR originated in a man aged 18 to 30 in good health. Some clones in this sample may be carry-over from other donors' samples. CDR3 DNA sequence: TGCGCCACCAGGGTAGGTCCGAACACTGAAGCTTTCTTT. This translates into CATRVGPNTEAFF.